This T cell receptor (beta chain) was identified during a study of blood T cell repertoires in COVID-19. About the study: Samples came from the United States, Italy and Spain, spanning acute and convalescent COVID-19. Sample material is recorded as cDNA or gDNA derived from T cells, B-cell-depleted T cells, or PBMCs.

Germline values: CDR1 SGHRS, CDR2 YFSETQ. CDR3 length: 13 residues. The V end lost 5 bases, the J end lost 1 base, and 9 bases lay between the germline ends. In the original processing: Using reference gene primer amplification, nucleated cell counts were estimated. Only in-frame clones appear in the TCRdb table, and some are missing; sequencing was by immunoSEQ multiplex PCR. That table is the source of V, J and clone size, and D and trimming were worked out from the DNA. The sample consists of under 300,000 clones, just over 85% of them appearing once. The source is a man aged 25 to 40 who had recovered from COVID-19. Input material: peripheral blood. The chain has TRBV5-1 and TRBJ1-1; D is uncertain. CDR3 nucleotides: TGCGCCAGCAGGCCCCAGGAGAACACTGAAGCTTTCTTT. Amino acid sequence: CASRPQENTEAFF.